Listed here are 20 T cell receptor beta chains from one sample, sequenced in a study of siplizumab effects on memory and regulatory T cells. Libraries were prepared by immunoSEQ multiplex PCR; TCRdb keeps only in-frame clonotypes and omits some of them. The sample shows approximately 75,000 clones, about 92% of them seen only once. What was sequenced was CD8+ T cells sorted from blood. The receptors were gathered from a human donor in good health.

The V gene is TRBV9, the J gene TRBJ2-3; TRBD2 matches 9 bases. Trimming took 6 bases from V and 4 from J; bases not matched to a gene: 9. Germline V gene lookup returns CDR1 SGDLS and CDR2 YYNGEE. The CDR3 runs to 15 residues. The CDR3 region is CASTLGGGAADTQYF. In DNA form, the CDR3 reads TGTGCCAGCACCCTCGGCGGGGGGGCCGCAGATACGCAGTATTTT.

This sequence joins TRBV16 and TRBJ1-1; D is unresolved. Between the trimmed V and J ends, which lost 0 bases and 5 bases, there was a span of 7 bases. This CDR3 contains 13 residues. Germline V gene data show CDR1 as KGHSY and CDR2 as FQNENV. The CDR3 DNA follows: TGTGCCAGCAGCCAATCATCGGGAACTGAAGCTTTCTTT. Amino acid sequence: CASSQSSGTEAFF.

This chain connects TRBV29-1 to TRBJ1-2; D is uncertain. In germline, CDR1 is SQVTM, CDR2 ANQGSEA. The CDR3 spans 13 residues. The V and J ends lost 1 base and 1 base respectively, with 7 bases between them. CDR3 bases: TGCAGCGTTGAAGGGGATGTTAACTATGGCTACACCTTC. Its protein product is CSVEGDVNYGYTF. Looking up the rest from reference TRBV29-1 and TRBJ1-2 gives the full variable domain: SAVISQKPSRDICQRGTSLTIQCQVDSQVTMMFWYRQQPGQSLTLIATANQGSEATYESGFVIDKFPISRPNLTFSTLTVSNMSPEDSSIYLCSVEGDVNYGYTFGSGTRLTVV.

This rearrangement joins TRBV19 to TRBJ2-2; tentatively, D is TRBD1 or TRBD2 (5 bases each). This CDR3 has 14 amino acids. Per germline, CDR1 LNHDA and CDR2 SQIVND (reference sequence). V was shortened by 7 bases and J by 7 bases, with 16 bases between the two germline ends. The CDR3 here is CASTGRTDVGELFF. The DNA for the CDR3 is TGTGCCAGTACGGGGCGTACCGATGTCGGGGAGCTGTTTTTT.

CDR3 DNA sequence: TGCGCCAGCAGCTTGCATCAGGGAGCCATGTACACCGGGGAGCTGTTTTTT. Translating it yields CASSLHQGAMYTGELFF. The genes are TRBV5-1 and TRBJ2-2; D may correspond to TRBD1 or TRBD2 (5 bases each). V was pared by 1 base and J by 3 bases, with 16 bases between. Germline lookup yields CDR1 SGHRS and CDR2 YFSETQ. CDR3 length: 17 amino acids.

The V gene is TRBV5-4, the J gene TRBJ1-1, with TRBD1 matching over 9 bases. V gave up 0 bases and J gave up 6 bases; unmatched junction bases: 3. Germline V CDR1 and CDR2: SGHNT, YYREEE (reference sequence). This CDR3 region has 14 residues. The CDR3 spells CASSLGQGVSEAFF. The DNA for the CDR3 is TGTGCCAGCAGCTTGGGACAGGGGGTATCTGAAGCTTTCTTT.

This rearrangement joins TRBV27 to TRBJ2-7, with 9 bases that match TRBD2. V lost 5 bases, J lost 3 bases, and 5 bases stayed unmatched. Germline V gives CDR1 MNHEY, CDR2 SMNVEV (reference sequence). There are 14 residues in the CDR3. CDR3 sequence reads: CASSHGAGGYEQYF. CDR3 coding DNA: TGTGCCAGCAGTCACGGAGCGGGGGGCTACGAGCAGTACTTC.

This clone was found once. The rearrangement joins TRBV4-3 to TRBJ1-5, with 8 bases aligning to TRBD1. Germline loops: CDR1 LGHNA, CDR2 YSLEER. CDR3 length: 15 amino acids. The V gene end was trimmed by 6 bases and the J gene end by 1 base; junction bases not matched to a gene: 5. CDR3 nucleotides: TGCGCCAGCAGACGGGACAGGTACAGCAATCAGCCCCAGCATTTT. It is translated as CASRRDRYSNQPQHF.

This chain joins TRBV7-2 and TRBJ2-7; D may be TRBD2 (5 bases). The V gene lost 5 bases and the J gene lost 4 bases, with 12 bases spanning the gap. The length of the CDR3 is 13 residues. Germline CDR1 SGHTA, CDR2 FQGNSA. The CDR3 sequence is CASSLGLVYEQYF. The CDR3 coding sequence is TGTGCCAGCAGCCTAGGACTGGTATACGAGCAGTACTTC.

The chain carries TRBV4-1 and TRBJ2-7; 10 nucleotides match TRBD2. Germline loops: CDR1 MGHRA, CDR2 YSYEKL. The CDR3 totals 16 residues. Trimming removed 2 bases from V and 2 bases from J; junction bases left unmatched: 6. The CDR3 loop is CASSQTLSGGAYEQYF. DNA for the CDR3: TGCGCCAGCAGCCAAACCCTCAGCGGGGGGGCCTACGAGCAGTACTTC.

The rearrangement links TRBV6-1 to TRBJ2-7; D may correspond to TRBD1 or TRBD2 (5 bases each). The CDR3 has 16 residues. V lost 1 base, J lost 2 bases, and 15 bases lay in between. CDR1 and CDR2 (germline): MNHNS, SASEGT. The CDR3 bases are TGTGCCAGCAGTGAAGGTTGGGACGCAGAACCCTACGAGCAGTACTTC. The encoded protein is CASSEGWDAEPYEQYF.

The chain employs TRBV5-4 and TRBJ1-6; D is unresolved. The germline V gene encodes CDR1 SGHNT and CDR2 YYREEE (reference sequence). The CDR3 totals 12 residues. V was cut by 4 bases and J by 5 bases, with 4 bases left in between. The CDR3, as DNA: TGTGCCAGCAGCCTGGATAATTCACCCCTCCACTTT. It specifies CASSLDNSPLHF.

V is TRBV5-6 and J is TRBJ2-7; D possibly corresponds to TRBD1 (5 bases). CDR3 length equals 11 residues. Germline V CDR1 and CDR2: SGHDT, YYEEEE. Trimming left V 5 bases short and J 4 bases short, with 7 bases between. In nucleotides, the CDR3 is TGTGCCAGCAGTGACAGTTACGAGCAGTACTTC. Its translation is CASSDSYEQYF.

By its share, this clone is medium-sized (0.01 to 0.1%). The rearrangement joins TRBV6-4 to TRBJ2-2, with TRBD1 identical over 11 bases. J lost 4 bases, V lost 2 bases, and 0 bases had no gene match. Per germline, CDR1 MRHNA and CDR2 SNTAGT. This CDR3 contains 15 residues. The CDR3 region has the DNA TGTGCCAGCAGTGACGGGACAGGGGGCACCGGGGAGCTGTTTTTT. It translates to CASSDGTGGTGELFF.

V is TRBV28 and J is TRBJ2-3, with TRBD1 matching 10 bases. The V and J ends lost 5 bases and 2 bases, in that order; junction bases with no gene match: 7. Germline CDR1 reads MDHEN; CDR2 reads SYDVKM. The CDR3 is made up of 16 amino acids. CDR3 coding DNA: TGTGCCAGCAGTCGAAGACAGGGGGCTCACACAGATACGCAGTATTTT. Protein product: CASSRRQGAHTDTQYF. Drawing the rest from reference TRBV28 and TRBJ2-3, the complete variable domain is DVKVTQSSRYLVKRTGEKVFLECVQDMDHENMFWYRQDPGLGLRLIYFSYDVKMKEKGDIPEGYSVSREKKERFSLILESASTNQTSMYLCASSRRQGAHTDTQYFGPGTRLTVL.

CDR3 sequence reads: CASSQDTGGRGGGYTF. DNA of the CDR3: TGCGCCAGCAGCCAAGATACGGGGGGACGGGGAGGTGGCTACACCTTC. The chain carries TRBV4-3 and TRBJ1-2; perhaps TRBD1 as D (5 bases). Trimming shortened V by 0 bases and J by 7 bases, and 18 bases separated the two germline ends. CDR3 length: 16 amino acids. Per germline, CDR1 LGHNA and CDR2 YSLEER.

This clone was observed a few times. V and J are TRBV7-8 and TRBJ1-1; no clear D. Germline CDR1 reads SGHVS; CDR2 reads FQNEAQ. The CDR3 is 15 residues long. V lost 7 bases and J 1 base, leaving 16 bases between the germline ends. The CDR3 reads CASTSHWTSNTEAFF. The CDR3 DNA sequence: TGTGCCAGCACCTCACACTGGACGTCGAACACTGAAGCTTTCTTT. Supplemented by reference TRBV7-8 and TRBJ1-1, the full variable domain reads GAGVSQSPRYKVAKRGQDVALRCDPISGHVSLFWYQQALGQGPEFLTYFQNEAQLDKSGLPSDRFFAERPEGSVSTLKIQRTQQEDSAVYLCASTSHWTSNTEAFFGQGTRLTVV.

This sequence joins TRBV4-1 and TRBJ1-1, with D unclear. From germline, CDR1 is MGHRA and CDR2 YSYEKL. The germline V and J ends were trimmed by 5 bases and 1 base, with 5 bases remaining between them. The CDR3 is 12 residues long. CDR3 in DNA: TGCGCCAGCAGCTTAGCGAACACTGAAGCTTTCTTT. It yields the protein CASSLANTEAFF.

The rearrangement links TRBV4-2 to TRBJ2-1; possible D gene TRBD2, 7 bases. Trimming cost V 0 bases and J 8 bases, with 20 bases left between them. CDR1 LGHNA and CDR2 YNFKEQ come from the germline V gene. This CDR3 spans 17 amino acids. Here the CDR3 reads CASSQDIGGGPRDEQFF. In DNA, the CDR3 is TGTGCCAGCAGCCAAGATATTGGGGGGGGGCCTAGGGATGAGCAGTTCTTC.

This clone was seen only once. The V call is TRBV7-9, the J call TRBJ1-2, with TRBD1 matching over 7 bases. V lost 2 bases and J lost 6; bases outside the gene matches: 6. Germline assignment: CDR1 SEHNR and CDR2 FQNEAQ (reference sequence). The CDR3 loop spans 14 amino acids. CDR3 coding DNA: TGTGCCAGCAGCTTATCAGGGGGGGCTCATGGCTACACCTTC. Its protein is CASSLSGGAHGYTF.